This TCR beta chain was profiled in a study of blood T cell repertoires in COVID-19. This clone was found once. Sequencing was performed with immunoSEQ multiplex PCR; in TCRdb, only in-frame clones are kept and a portion is missing. The sample records a few hundred thousand clones, 85% to 90% being singletons. This CDR3 region has 14 residues. Germline assignment: CDR1 SEHNR and CDR2 FQNEAQ (reference sequence). Trimming took 6 bases from V and 3 from J; bases not matched to a gene: 7. This receptor was identified in a woman aged 50 to 60 with COVID-19, enrolled during active disease. The V call is TRBV7-9, the J call TRBJ1-2; the match to TRBD1 covers 7 bases. The specimen was peripheral blood. CDR3: CASSRAGGHYGYTF. CDR3 nucleotide sequence: TGTGCCAGCAGTCGGGCAGGGGGGCACTATGGCTACACCTTC.